This T cell receptor (beta chain) was identified in a study of cytomegalovirus exposure and HLA in healthy donors. The wider study: There were approximately 85 million unique TCRs (from HLA-typed donors) in an early data release. Points from the study as a whole: Common viral pathogens seemed to be connected with several of the most significant clusters, according to a later analysis.

As regards this clone: Its cognate antigen is unknown.

These donors, healthy bone marrow donors, were studied. 13 Jbeta primers and 60 Vbeta primers were used for the PCR. Here immunoSEQ multiplex PCR was the method, and the copy in TCRdb shows in-frame clones only, minus some. The profile covers 200,000 to 250,000 clones, with around 80% appearing a single time and less than 3.5% taken by the ten largest. The sample was PBMCs. The receptor was isolated from a woman in her fifties or sixties in good health and CMV-seropositive.

The CDR3 DNA is TGTGCCACCGACCCGGGACAGGGTGAGACCGGGGAGCTGTTTTTT. This gives the protein CATDPGQGETGELFF. The rearrangement uses TRBV15 and TRBJ2-2; 9 bases fit TRBD1. Per the germline V gene, CDR1 is LNHNV and CDR2 is YYDKDF (reference sequence). The CDR3 sequence is 15 residues long. V lost 8 bases and J lost 5; bases outside the gene matches: 9.